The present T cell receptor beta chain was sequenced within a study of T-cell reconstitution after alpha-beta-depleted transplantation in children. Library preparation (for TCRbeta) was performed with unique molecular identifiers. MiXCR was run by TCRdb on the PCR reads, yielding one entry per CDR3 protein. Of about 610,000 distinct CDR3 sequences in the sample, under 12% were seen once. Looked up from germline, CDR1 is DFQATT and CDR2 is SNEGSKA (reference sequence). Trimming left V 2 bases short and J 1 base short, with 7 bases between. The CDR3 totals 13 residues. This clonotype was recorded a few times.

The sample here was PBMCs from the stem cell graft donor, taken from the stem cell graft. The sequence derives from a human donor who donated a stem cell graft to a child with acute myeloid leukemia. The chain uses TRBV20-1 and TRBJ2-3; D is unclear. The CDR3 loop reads CSARTVGTDTQYF. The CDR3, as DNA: TGCAGTGCTAGAACAGTAGGCACAGATACGCAGTATTTT.